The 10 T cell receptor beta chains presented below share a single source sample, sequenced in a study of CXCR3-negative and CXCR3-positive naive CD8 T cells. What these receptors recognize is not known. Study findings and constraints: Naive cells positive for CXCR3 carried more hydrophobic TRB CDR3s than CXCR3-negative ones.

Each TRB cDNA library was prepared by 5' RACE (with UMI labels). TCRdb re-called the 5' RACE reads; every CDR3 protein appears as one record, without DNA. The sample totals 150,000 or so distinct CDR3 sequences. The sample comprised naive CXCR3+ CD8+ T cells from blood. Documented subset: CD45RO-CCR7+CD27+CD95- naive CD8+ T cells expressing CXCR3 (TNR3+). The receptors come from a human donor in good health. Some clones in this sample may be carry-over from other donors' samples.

CDR3 in amino acids: CASSQDGNGGTYNEQFF. The V gene is TRBV4-3, the J gene TRBJ2-1; the D call of TRBD1 rests on TCRdb alone, since no DNA is present to check it. This CDR3 region has 17 residues. CDR1 is LGHNA and CDR2 is YSLEER in the germline V gene.

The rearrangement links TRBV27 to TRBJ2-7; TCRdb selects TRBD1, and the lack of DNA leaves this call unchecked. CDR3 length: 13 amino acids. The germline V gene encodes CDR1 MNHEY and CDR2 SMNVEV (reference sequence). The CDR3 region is CASSYGTENEQYF.

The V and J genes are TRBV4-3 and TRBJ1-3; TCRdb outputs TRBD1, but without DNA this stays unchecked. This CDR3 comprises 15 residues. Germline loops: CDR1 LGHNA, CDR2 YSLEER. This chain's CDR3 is CASSRGDDSGNTIYF.

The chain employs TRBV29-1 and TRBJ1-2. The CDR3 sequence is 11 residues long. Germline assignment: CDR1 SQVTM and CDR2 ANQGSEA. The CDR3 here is CSVWQSYGYTF.

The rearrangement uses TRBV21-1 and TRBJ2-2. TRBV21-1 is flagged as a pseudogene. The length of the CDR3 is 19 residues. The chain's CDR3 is CASSKYSGRRSPNTGELFF.

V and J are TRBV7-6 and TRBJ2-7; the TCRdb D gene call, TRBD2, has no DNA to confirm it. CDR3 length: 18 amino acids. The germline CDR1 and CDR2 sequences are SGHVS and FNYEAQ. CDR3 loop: CASSLAAILESSSYEQYF.

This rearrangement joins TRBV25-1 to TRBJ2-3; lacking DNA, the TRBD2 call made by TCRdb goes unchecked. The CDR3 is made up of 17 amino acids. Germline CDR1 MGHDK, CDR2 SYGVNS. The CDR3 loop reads CASSESPLAGGADTQYF.

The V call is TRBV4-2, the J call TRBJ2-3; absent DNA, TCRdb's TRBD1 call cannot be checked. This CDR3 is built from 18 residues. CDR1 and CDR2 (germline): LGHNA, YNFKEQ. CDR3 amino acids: CASSQVTRGARSTDTQYF.

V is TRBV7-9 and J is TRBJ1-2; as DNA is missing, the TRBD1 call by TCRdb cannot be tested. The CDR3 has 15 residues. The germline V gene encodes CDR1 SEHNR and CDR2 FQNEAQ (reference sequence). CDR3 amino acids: CASSSGGQGNYGYTF.

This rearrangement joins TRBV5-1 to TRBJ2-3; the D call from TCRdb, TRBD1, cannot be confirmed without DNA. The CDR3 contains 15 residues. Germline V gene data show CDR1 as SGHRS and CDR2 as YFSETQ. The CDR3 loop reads CASSDSFTGADTQYF.